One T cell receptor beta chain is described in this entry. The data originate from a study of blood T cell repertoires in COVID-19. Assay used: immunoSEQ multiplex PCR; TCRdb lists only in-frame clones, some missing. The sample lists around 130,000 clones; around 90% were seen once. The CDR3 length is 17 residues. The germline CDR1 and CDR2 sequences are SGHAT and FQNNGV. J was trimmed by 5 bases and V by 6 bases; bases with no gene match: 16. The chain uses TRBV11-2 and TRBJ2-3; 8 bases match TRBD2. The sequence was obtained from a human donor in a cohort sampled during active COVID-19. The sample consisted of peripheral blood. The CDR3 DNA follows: TGTGCCAGCAGTTATCCGGTCAGCGGGGGCCGAGAAGATACGCAGTATTTT. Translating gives CASSYPVSGGREDTQYF.